The 29 T cell receptor beta chains below come from one sample, sequenced in a study of early T cells in non-severe SARS-CoV-2 infection. TCRdb independently ran MiXCR on the 5' RACE reads; one entry per CDR3 protein. This table holds 50,000 to 70,000 distinct CDR3 sequences, around 9.3% found once. The sequenced sample was whole blood. All receptors come from an adult who was a healthcare worker with PCR-confirmed SARS-CoV-2 infection or an uninfected control (not recorded which).

The V call is TRBV3-1, the J call TRBJ2-1, with D possibly being TRBD2 (6 bases). The CDR3 sequence is 12 residues long. V lost 1 base, J lost 11 bases, and 9 bases lay in between. Per the germline V gene, CDR1 is LGHDT and CDR2 is YNNKEL (reference sequence). The CDR3 loop is CASSQGGGKQFF. The CDR3 nucleotides are TGTGCCAGCAGCCAAGGGGGAGGAAAGCAGTTCTTC.

This clonotype appeared many times. The rearrangement uses TRBV2 and TRBJ2-3; TRBD2 is a possible D gene (5 bases). The germline V and J ends were trimmed by 6 bases and 0 bases, with 19 bases remaining between them. The CDR3 loop spans 17 amino acids. CDR1 and CDR2 (germline): SNHLY, FYNNEI. In DNA, the CDR3 is TGTGCCAGCAGGAAAGAGGGTTTGGTGACGAGCACAGATACGCAGTATTTT. It is translated as CASRKEGLVTSTDTQYF.

In DNA, the CDR3 is TGTGCCAGCACCCCACCCGAGAACGCCGCCCCCACAGATACGCAGTATTTT. This translates into CASTPPENAAPTDTQYF. The chain carries TRBV6-2 or TRBV6-3 and TRBJ2-3, with unresolved D. Germline V CDR1 and CDR2: MNHEY, SVGEGT. V was trimmed by 7 bases and J by 2 bases, leaving 22 bases between them. The CDR3 has 17 residues.

This clonotype was seen only a few times. J is TRBJ2-5 and V is TRBV15; D may be TRBD1 (5 bases). The germline gives CDR1 LNHNV, CDR2 YYDKDF (reference sequence). This CDR3 comprises 13 residues. V lost 4 bases to trimming and J lost 0 bases, with 6 bases between them. This chain's CDR3 is CATSNRNQETQYF. In DNA, the CDR3 is TGTGCCACCAGCAACAGGAACCAAGAGACCCAGTACTTC.

This clonotype has a handful of counts. The chain is built from TRBV28 and TRBJ2-7, with 11 bases lining up with TRBD1. After removal of 4 bases from V and 3 bases from J, the junction contained 8 bases not matched to a gene. Germline CDR1 is MDHEN and CDR2 is SYDVKM. CDR3 length: 16 residues. CDR3 in amino acids: CASSSPGTGGIYEQYF. The CDR3 DNA reads as TGTGCCAGCAGTTCACCCGGGACAGGGGGTATCTACGAGCAGTACTTC. The full variable domain, its missing parts supplied by reference TRBV28 and TRBJ2-7, is DVKVTQSSRYLVKRTGEKVFLECVQDMDHENMFWYRQDPGLGLRLIYFSYDVKMKEKGDIPEGYSVSREKKERFSLILESASTNQTSMYLCASSSPGTGGIYEQYFGPGTRLTVT.

This chain links TRBV27 with TRBJ2-3; 10 bases are shared with TRBD2. From germline, CDR1 is MNHEY and CDR2 SMNVEV (reference sequence). This CDR3 has 14 amino acids. Trimming removed 5 bases from V and 4 bases from J; junction bases left unmatched: 3. The CDR3 DNA reads TGTGCCAGCAGTACCCTAGCGGGAGCAGATACGCAGTATTTT. This gives the protein CASSTLAGADTQYF.

This clonotype was found a few times. V usage is TRBV29-1 and J usage is TRBJ1-3; D is ambiguous. Germline loops: CDR1 SQVTM, CDR2 ANQGSEA. Trimming shortened V by 4 bases and J by 3 bases, and 7 bases separated the two germline ends. The CDR3 sequence is 12 residues long. The CDR3: CSVALGGNTIYF. CDR3 coding DNA: TGCAGCGTTGCGCTGGGTGGAAACACCATATATTTT.

This clonotype was detected a few times. The chain joins TRBV6-5 to TRBJ2-3, with D unresolved. Deletions cut 7 bases from V and 0 bases from J, with 11 bases between. Germline CDR1 MNHEY, CDR2 SVGAGI. The CDR3 consists of 14 residues. The CDR3 bases are TGTGCCAGCACCGATCCGAGTAGCACAGATACGCAGTATTTT. This sequence encodes CASTDPSSTDTQYF.

In this sample, this clonotype turned up a few times. The chain combines TRBV28 with TRBJ1-1; 8 bases are a match to TRBD1. CDR1 is MDHEN, CDR2 SYDVKM, per germline. The CDR3 extends over 16 amino acids. The ends lost 4 bases at V and 2 bases at J; junction bases unmatched: 9. CDR3 in amino acids: CASSSPDRASNTEAFF. CDR3 DNA: TGTGCCAGCAGTTCCCCGGACAGGGCGAGCAACACTGAAGCTTTCTTT.

This clonotype has a handful of counts. The rearrangement links TRBV7-2 to TRBJ2-3, with 15 bases identical to TRBD2. Trimming took 5 bases from V and 3 from J; bases not matched to a gene: 9. Germline loops: CDR1 SGHTA, CDR2 FQGNSA. The CDR3 totals 18 residues. CDR3 amino acids: CASSTGLAGGQGTDTQYF. The CDR3 DNA reads TGTGCCAGCAGCACCGGACTAGCGGGAGGGCAGGGTACAGATACGCAGTATTTT.

Many counts were recorded for this clonotype. The J gene is TRBJ2-5, the V gene TRBV24-1, with 9 bases aligning to TRBD2. The J segment lost 4 bases and the V segment lost 7 bases, leaving 9 bases of the junction unmatched. Germline-derived CDR1 and CDR2 are KGHDR and SFDVKD. The CDR3 sequence is 15 residues long. The CDR3 reads CATSLRTSDIETQYF. The CDR3 DNA sequence: TGTGCCACCAGCCTCCGGACTAGCGACATAGAGACCCAGTACTTC.

This clonotype came up a few times. The rearrangement joins TRBV10-3 to TRBJ1-2, with TRBD1 matching over 8 bases. The CDR3 runs 13 residues. Germline values: CDR1 ENHRY, CDR2 SYGVKD. The V gene end was trimmed by 3 bases and the J gene end by 5 bases; junction bases not matched to a gene: 2. The CDR3 is CAISDRQGYGYTF. The CDR3 nucleotides are TGTGCCATCAGTGATCGACAGGGGTATGGCTACACCTTC.

V gene TRBV27 combines with J gene TRBJ1-2; 12 bases are shared with TRBD1. This CDR3 has 14 residues. The V segment lost 4 bases and the J segment 11 bases; nucleotides outside the gene matches: 8. Germline CDR1 MNHEY, CDR2 SMNVEV (reference sequence). CDR3 amino acids: CASSSPGTGGAYTF. CDR3 sequence (DNA): TGTGCCAGCAGTTCGCCAGGGACAGGGGGCGCATACACCTTC.

The chain recombines TRBV27 with TRBJ1-2; no firm D call. Trimming took 10 bases from V and 4 from J, leaving 19 bases between them. The CDR3 contains 14 residues. CDR1 and CDR2 (germline): MNHEY, SMNVEV (reference sequence). This CDR3 is CATLRPNSIYGYTF. In DNA, the CDR3 is TGTGCCACCCTAAGACCGAATTCGATCTATGGCTACACCTTC.

This clonotype was observed at least ten times. The chain has TRBV29-1 and TRBJ2-1, with TRBD2 matching over 9 bases. CDR1 is SQVTM, CDR2 ANQGSEA, per germline. V dropped 7 bases and J dropped 0; count of bases not matched to a gene: 7. This CDR3 is 15 amino acids long. CDR3 amino acids: CSASGGKSSYNEQFF. CDR3 DNA: TGCAGCGCAAGCGGGGGGAAGAGCTCCTACAATGAGCAGTTCTTC.

In its sample, this clonotype was seen a few times. The chain combines TRBV9 with TRBJ1-2, with D possibly being TRBD1 (6 bases). Germline lookup yields CDR1 SGDLS and CDR2 YYNGEE. Trimming cost V 5 bases and J 4 bases, with 12 bases left between them. The CDR3 runs to 13 residues. CDR3 loop: CASRQQGTYGYTF. CDR3 coding DNA: TGTGCCAGCAGACAACAGGGAACCTATGGCTACACCTTC.

This clonotype was observed a handful of times. The V call is TRBV3-2, the J call TRBJ2-3; the table calls TRBD2, which could not be checked here. TRBV3-2 is a pseudogene. This CDR3 has 17 amino acids. In DNA form, the CDR3 reads TGTGCCAGCAGCCAAGATGGAGCTAGCGGGAGCACAGATACGCAGTATTTT. This translates into CASSQDGASGSTDTQYF.

This clonotype was seen many times. The chain recombines TRBV6-5 with TRBJ2-5, with TRBD2 matching over 12 bases. The V gene end was trimmed by 6 bases and the J gene end by 3 bases; junction bases not matched to a gene: 5. The CDR3 is 15 residues long. Germline CDR1 reads MNHEY; CDR2 reads SVGAGI. The CDR3 nucleotides are TGTGCCAGCAGCTCCACTAGCGGGAGGAAAGAGACCCAGTACTTC. Its protein is CASSSTSGRKETQYF.

This clonotype was seen a few times. The chain combines TRBV28 with TRBJ1-4; D is unresolved. Trimming left V 2 bases short and J 8 bases short, with 15 bases between. CDR1 is MDHEN, CDR2 SYDVKM, per germline. The CDR3 is 15 amino acids. Written as DNA, the CDR3 is TGTGCCAGCAGTTTAAATATCGGGGTAGGGGAAAAACTGTTTTTT. Translation: CASSLNIGVGEKLFF. The whole variable domain, filled in from reference TRBV28 and TRBJ1-4, reads DVKVTQSSRYLVKRTGEKVFLECVQDMDHENMFWYRQDPGLGLRLIYFSYDVKMKEKGDIPEGYSVSREKKERFSLILESASTNQTSMYLCASSLNIGVGEKLFFGSGTQLSVL.

This chain joins TRBV27 and TRBJ2-3; D assignment may be TRBD1 or TRBD2 (5 bases each). The germline V gene has CDR1 MNHEY and CDR2 SMNVEV (reference sequence). V lost 6 bases, J lost 8 bases, and 18 bases lay in between. CDR3 length equals 14 residues. The chain's CDR3 is CASSQTGGGVTQYF. CDR3 in DNA: TGTGCCAGCAGCCAAACAGGAGGCGGCGTTACGCAGTATTTT.

This clonotype was found many times. The chain has TRBV14 and TRBJ2-3; D gene unclear. CDR1 and CDR2 (germline): SGHDN, FVKESK. This CDR3 has 13 amino acids. V was cut by 4 bases and J by 4 bases, with 9 bases left in between. CDR3 nucleotides: TGTGCCAGCAGCCTACCGGTTCCAGATACGCAGTATTTT. Its protein is CASSLPVPDTQYF. The full variable domain, in which reference TRBV14 and TRBJ2-3 provide the parts outside the CDR3, is EAGVTQFPSHSVIEKGQTVTLRCDPISGHDNLYWYRRVMGKEIKFLLHFVKESKQDESGMPNNRFLAERTGGTYSTLKVQPAELEDSGVYFCASSLPVPDTQYFGPGTRLTVL.

The rearrangement links TRBV20-1 to TRBJ2-1; TRBD1 matches at 7 bases. CDR1 DFQATT and CDR2 SNEGSKA come from the germline V gene (reference sequence). This CDR3 spans 14 amino acids. V shed 1 base, J shed 1 base, and the junction held 1 base outside the gene matches. The CDR3 coding sequence is TGCAGTGCTAGAGGCAGGGGGTCCTACAATGAGCAGTTCTTC. This codes for CSARGRGSYNEQFF.

This clonotype was counted a few times. This chain uses TRBV14 with TRBJ2-1; 9 bases agree with TRBD2. The germline gives CDR1 SGHDN, CDR2 FVKESK. Germline trimming cut 0 bases from V and 15 bases from J; bases unmatched to any gene: 12. The CDR3 length is 15 residues. The DNA of the CDR3 is TGTGCCAGCAGCCAAGAAAGGGTAGCGGGAGCGGTGCCGTTCTTC. Translated: CASSQERVAGAVPFF.

The chain uses TRBV20-1 and TRBJ2-1, with D maybe TRBD2 (6 bases). CDR1 and CDR2 (germline): DFQATT, SNEGSKA (reference sequence). Trimming removed 2 bases at V and 4 bases at J, with 15 bases between. CDR3 length: 15 amino acids. CDR3: CSARSTGLDYNEQFF. The CDR3 DNA is TGCAGTGCTAGATCTACGGGACTGGATTACAATGAGCAGTTCTTC.

V usage is TRBV7-9 and J usage is TRBJ1-2; 9 bases are a match to TRBD1. This CDR3 has 14 amino acids. V lost 5 bases to trimming and J lost 3 bases; unmatched junction nucleotides: 4. Germline V gene lookup returns CDR1 SEHNR and CDR2 FQNEAQ (reference sequence). The CDR3 bases are TGTGCCAGCAGCCAGGGACAGGGACACTATGGCTACACCTTC. It yields the protein CASSQGQGHYGYTF.

This clonotype was counted at least ten times. This chain connects TRBV18 to TRBJ2-3, with 11 nucleotides matching TRBD2. CDR3 length equals 16 residues. V lost 0 bases to trimming and J lost 3 bases; unmatched junction nucleotides: 2. CDR1 is KGHSH, CDR2 LQKENI, per germline. The DNA of the CDR3 is TGTGCCAGCTCACCACCGGCTAGCGGGAGGACAGATACGCAGTATTTT. The encoded protein is CASSPPASGRTDTQYF.

The V and J genes are TRBV20-1 and TRBJ2-5; D ambiguous. There are 14 residues in the CDR3. Germline CDR1 is DFQATT and CDR2 is SNEGSKA (reference sequence). V lost 6 bases and J 1 base, leaving 15 bases between the germline ends. Here the CDR3 DNA reads TGCAGTGCCCCGGACCCAAGACTCCAAGAGACCCAGTACTTC. Protein: CSAPDPRLQETQYF.

This clonotype was seen ten or more times. V gene TRBV29-1 combines with J gene TRBJ2-7, with D possibly matching TRBD1 (5 bases). CDR1 is SQVTM and CDR2 is ANQGSEA in the germline V gene. This CDR3 spans 11 amino acids. Trimming stripped 7 bases from V and 5 bases from J, with 12 bases between. The CDR3: CSARVVNEQYF. The CDR3 nucleotides read TGCAGCGCCAGGGTAGTGAACGAGCAGTACTTC.

The chain couples TRBV28 to TRBJ2-7; D is uncertain. Germline loops: CDR1 MDHEN, CDR2 SYDVKM. This CDR3 is 10 amino acids long. V lost 8 bases and J 5 bases, leaving 7 bases between the germline ends. In nucleotides, the CDR3 is TGTGCCAGCGGTTCCAACGAGCAGTACTTC. Its protein product is CASGSNEQYF.